This TCR beta chain was found in a study of cytomegalovirus exposure and HLA in healthy donors. The study's findings and limits: Most CMV-associated TCR beta chains appeared HLA-restricted in a later analysis.

With 1 base removed from V and 9 bases from J, the gap between germline ends came to 17 bases. Germline V lookup: CDR1 SGDLS, CDR2 YYNGEE. The CDR3 loop spans 16 amino acids. For this clone: What it binds is unknown.

PCR involved 60 Vbeta and 13 Jbeta primers. Data came from immunoSEQ multiplex PCR; TCRdb stores just in-frame clones and leaves some out. The sample yields about 160,000 clones, 65% to 70% seen once. Sequenced sample: PBMCs. This sequence was found in a woman under 30 in good health and CMV-seropositive. The chain employs TRBV9 and TRBJ1-6; D unclear. The CDR3 DNA reads TGTGCCAGCAGCGTATCCCCCGGAGGAGGGAGTTCACCCCTCCACTTT. Amino acids: CASSVSPGGGSSPLHF.